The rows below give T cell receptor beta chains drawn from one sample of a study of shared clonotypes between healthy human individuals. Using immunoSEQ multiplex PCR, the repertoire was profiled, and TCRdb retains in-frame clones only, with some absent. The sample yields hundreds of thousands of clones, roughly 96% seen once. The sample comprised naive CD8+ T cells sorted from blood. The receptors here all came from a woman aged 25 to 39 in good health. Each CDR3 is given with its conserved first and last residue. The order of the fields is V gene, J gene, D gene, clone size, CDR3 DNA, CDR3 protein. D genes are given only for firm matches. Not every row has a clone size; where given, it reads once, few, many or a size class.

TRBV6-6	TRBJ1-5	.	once	TGTGCCAGCAGTTACTCCGGGCCTTACCTAAATCAGCCCCAGCATTTT	CASSYSGPYLNQPQHF
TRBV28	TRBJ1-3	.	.	TGTGCCAGCAGTTTACAGGGTTCTGGAAACACCATATATTTT	CASSLQGSGNTIYF
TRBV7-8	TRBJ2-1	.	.	TGTGCCAGCAGCTGGACATCTCTGCAAGAGCAGTTCTTC	CASSWTSLQEQFF
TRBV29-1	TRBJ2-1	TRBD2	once	TGCAGCGTTTGGACTAGCGGGGGCTCCTACAATGAGCAGTTCTTC	CSVWTSGGSYNEQFF
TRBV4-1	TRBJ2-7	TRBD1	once	TGCGCCAGCAGCCAAGCGAAAGGTTCGGGACAGGGGGCTGGCGAGCAGTACTTC	CASSQAKGSGQGAGEQYF
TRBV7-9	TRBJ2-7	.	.	TGTGCCAGCAGCTTAGCAGGGTCAGGGATCGACGAGCAGTACTTC	CASSLAGSGIDEQYF
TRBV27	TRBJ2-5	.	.	TGTGCCAGCAGTTCTATACTAGAGGGCCGGGAGACCCAGTACTTC	CASSSILEGRETQYF
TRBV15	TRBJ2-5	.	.	TGTGCCACCAGCCGGACTCTCCTCACGGAGACCCAGTACTTC	CATSRTLLTETQYF
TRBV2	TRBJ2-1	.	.	TGTGCCAGCAGTGAGCAGAGCTCCTACAATGAGCAGTTCTTC	CASSEQSSYNEQFF
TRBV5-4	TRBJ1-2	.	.	TGTGCCAGCAGCTTGACAGGCCGAAACGTTTATGGCTACACCTTC	CASSLTGRNVYGYTF
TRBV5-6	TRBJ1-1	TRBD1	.	TGTGCCAGCAGCAGAGAGGGACAGGGGTACCCTGAAGCTTTCTTT	CASSREGQGYPEAFF
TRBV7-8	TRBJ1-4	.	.	TGTGCCAGCAACGCAATGGGGACGGTGAATGAAAAACTGTTTTTT	CASNAMGTVNEKLFF
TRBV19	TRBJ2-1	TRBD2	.	TGTGCCAGTAGACCCCTGGCGGGAGTGAACTACAATGAGCAGTTCTTC	CASRPLAGVNYNEQFF
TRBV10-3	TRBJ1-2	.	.	TGTGCCATCAGTGAGGTAGCGTATGGCTACACCTTC	CAISEVAYGYTF
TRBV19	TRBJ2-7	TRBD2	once	TGTGCCAGTAGTATCGGGGGGGACGAGCAGTACTTC	CASSIGGDEQYF
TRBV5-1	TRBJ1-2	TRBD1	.	TGCGCCAGCAGCCCGGCGGGACAGGGGGGCTATGGCTACACCTTC	CASSPAGQGGYGYTF
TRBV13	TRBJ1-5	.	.	TGTGCCAGCAGCTTAGAGGGGTCTCAGCCCCAGCATTTT	CASSLEGSQPQHF
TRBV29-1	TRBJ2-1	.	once	TGCAGCGTTGAAGAAGCGGGCCAGGAGCGGGAGCAGTTCTTC	CSVEEAGQEREQFF
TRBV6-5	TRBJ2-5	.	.	TGTGCCAGCAGCTCCTACCCAGACAAGCAAGAGACCCAGTACTTC	CASSSYPDKQETQYF
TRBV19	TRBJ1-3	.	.	TGTGCCAGTAGTATTACACAGGGAGCTGGAAGCACCATATATTTT	CASSITQGAGSTIYF
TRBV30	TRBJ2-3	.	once	TGTGCCTGGAGCCGGTCCAGTACAGATACGCAGTATTTT	CAWSRSSTDTQYF
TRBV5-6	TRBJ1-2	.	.	TGTGCCAGCAGTCACCTTGACGTCACTAACTATGGCTACACCTTC	CASSHLDVTNYGYTF
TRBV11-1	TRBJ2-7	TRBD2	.	TGTGCCAGCAGCCACAGCTACGCGGGGGACGAGCAGTACTTC	CASSHSYAGDEQYF
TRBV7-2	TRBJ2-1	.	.	TGTGCCAGCAACCCTCGGTTGGGAACGTCCTACAATGAGCAGTTCTTC	CASNPRLGTSYNEQFF
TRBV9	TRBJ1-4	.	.	TGTGCCAGCAGCGTAGGTGGGTTCGGGACTAATGAAAAACTGTTTTTT	CASSVGGFGTNEKLFF
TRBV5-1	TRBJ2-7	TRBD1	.	TGCGCCAGTCGCTGGACAGGGGCCTCCTACGAGCAGTACTTC	CASRWTGASYEQYF
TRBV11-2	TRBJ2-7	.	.	TGTGCCAGCAGCTCGCTAGACTACGAGCAGTACTTC	CASSSLDYEQYF
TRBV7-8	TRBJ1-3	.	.	TGTGCCAGCAGCCACGACTTTGGAAACACCATATATTTT	CASSHDFGNTIYF
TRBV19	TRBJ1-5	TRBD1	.	TGTGCCACTTCCGGGGCAGGGACAGGATATTATCAGCCCCAGCATTTT	CATSGAGTGYYQPQHF
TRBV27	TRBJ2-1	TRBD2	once	TGTGCCAGCAGTATAACTAGCGGGAGTTTCTATGAGCAGTTCTTC	CASSITSGSFYEQFF
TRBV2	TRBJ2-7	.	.	TGTGCCAGCAGTTCGCTAGCGTCACTTCTAAACTACGAGCAGTACTTC	CASSSLASLLNYEQYF
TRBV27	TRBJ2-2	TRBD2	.	TGTGCCAGCAGCCCCGGGACTAGCGGGAGGACCGGGGAGCTGTTTTTT	CASSPGTSGRTGELFF
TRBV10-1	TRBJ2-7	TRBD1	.	TGCGCCCCTCACCGCGACAGGGGGCGGGCAGAGACCTACGAGCAGTACTTC	CAPHRDRGRAETYEQYF
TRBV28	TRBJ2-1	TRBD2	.	TGTGCCAGCAGTCCGCGGACTAGCGGGATATACAATGAGCAGTTCTTC	CASSPRTSGIYNEQFF
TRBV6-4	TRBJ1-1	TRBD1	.	TGTGCCAGCAGTGCCGGGACAGGGATGAACACTGAAGCTTTCTTT	CASSAGTGMNTEAFF
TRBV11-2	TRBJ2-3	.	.	TGTGCCAGCAGCCCCTGGGGGCGGCCAGATACGCAGTATTTT	CASSPWGRPDTQYF
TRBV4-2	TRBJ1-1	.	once	TGTGCCAGCAGCCAAGAGCAGGGTTCGAACACTGAAGCTTTCTTT	CASSQEQGSNTEAFF
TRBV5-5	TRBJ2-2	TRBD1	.	TGTGCCAGCAGCTGGACAGGGTCCAGCTCCGGGGAGCTGTTTTTT	CASSWTGSSSGELFF
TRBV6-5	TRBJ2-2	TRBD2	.	TGTGCCAGCAGTTACTCTAGCGGGAGGAACACCGGGGAGCTGTTTTTT	CASSYSSGRNTGELFF
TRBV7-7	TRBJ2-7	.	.	TGTGCCAGCAGCTTAGAACAGGGTTACGAGCAGTACTTC	CASSLEQGYEQYF
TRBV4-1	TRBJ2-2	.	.	TGCGCCAGCAGCCAAGATTCAAGGAACACCGGGGAGCTGTTTTTT	CASSQDSRNTGELFF
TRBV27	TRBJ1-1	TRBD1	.	TGTGCCAGCAGTTTCCAGGGGGCGGACACTGAAGCTTTCTTT	CASSFQGADTEAFF
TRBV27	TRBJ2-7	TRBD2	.	TGTGCCAGCAGTGGATCCGGGCCTAGCGGGAGGGGTGTGCCCTACGAGCAGTACTTC	CASSGSGPSGRGVPYEQYF
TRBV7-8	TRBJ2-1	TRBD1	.	TGTGCCAGCTGCACCGGGACAGGGGTTGAGCAGTTCTTC	CASCTGTGVEQFF
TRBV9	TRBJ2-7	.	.	TGTGCCAGCAGCGCAACAGGATTTCCCACCGACGAGCAGTGCTTC	CASSATGFPTDEQCF
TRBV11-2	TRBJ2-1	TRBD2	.	TGTGCCAGCAGCTTTGTAGCGGGTGGCGAGTTAGATGAGCAGTTCTTC	CASSFVAGGELDEQFF
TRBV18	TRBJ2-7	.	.	TGTGCCAGCTCACGAGGTGCAGACGAGCAGTACTTC	CASSRGADEQYF
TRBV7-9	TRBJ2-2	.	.	TGTGCCAGCAGCTTTCTATGGAACACCGGGGAGCTGTTTTTT	CASSFLWNTGELFF